These 19 T cell receptor beta chains were all obtained from the same sample, sequenced in a study of post-analysis software for immune sequencing data. Study observations and caveats: TRBV segments more frequent in patients than in controls numbered roughly 5 and included TRBV5-6, TRBV5-1 and TRBV20-1.

TCR beta libraries were prepared from cDNA with unique molecular identifiers. MiXCR was run by TCRdb on the PCR reads, yielding one entry per CDR3 protein. Here the sample spans a few hundred thousand distinct CDR3 sequences, approximately 38% being singletons. These receptors' antigens are unknown. The sample consisted of blood. The origin of the receptors is a girl between 5 and 17 years old with multiple sclerosis.

This rearrangement joins TRBV5-1 to TRBJ2-1, with D hard to call. Trimming took off 4 bases at V and 0 bases at J, with 8 bases between the two ends. The CDR3 consists of 14 residues. The V gene's germline CDR1 is SGHRS and CDR2 YFSETQ. CDR3 region: CASSQSSSYNEQFF. The CDR3 DNA reads as TGCGCCAGCAGCCAATCTTCCTCCTACAATGAGCAGTTCTTC.

J is TRBJ2-1 and V is TRBV10-2, with 9 positions matching TRBD2. The ends lost 6 bases at V and 8 bases at J; junction bases unmatched: 11. The CDR3 is 15 amino acids. Germline lookup yields CDR1 WSHSY and CDR2 SAAADI. CDR3 sequence reads: CASRQAGGLTDEQFF. In DNA form, the CDR3 reads TGCGCCAGCAGACAAGCGGGGGGACTTACGGATGAGCAGTTCTTC.

As regards this clonotype: A single base separates this from a much larger clone, so it may be a read error. This sequence joins TRBV5-5 and TRBJ2-7, with D perhaps assigned TRBD1 or TRBD2 (6 bases each). The germline V gene has CDR1 SGHKS and CDR2 YYEKEE (reference sequence). The CDR3 sequence is 13 residues long. The CDR3, as DNA: TGTACCAGCAGCTTGCCGGGGGCGGGAGAGCAGTACTTC. Its translation is CTSSLPGAGEQYF. Looking up the rest from reference TRBV5-5 and TRBJ2-7 gives the full variable domain: DAGVTQSPTHLIKTRGQQVTLRCSPISGHKSVSWYQQVLGQGPQFIFQYYEKEERGRGNFPDRFSARQFPNYSSELNVNALLLGDSALYLCTSSLPGAGEQYFGPGTRLTVT.

The rearrangement links TRBV10-3 to TRBJ2-7; the D gene could be TRBD1 or TRBD2 (5 bases each). Trimming left V 8 bases short and J 6 bases short, with 20 bases between. Germline V lookup: CDR1 ENHRY, CDR2 SYGVKD. The CDR3 contains 14 residues. The CDR3 DNA is TGTGCCATCGGGACCCGGGACGACGCTGGCGAGCAGTACTTC. Protein sequence: CAIGTRDDAGEQYF.

The V gene is TRBV10-3, the J gene TRBJ2-1; D remains ambiguous. The germline CDR1 and CDR2 sequences are ENHRY and SYGVKD. V gave up 6 bases and J gave up 3 bases, with 9 bases separating them. The CDR3 contains 13 residues. The CDR3 reads CAISPRVYNEQFF. DNA for the CDR3: TGTGCCATCAGCCCCAGAGTCTACAATGAGCAGTTCTTC.

This clonotype was recorded at least ten times. The genes are TRBV7-9 and TRBJ2-7; 8 positions agree with TRBD1. CDR1 and CDR2 from the germline V gene are SEHNR and FQNEAQ (reference sequence). The V segment lost 7 bases and the J segment 1 base; nucleotides outside the gene matches: 3. The CDR3 is made up of 13 amino acids. CDR3 sequence: CASIDRGSYEQYF. DNA for the CDR3: TGTGCCAGCATCGACAGGGGTTCCTACGAGCAGTACTTC.

This clonotype has a handful of counts. The chain combines TRBV20-1 with TRBJ2-3; D gene unclear. The CDR3 is 11 residues long. V lost 5 bases, J lost 5 bases, and 8 bases lay in between. Looked up from germline, CDR1 is DFQATT and CDR2 is SNEGSKA (reference sequence). The CDR3 sequence is CSARHLDTQYF. The CDR3, as DNA: TGCAGTGCTCGCCACTTAGATACGCAGTATTTT.

This clonotype was seen a few times. The chain carries TRBV7-2 and TRBJ1-1, with 8 bases fitting TRBD1. Germline CDR1 and CDR2: SGHTA and FQGNSA. With V trimmed by 7 bases and J by 5 bases, 9 bases remained unmatched. There are 14 residues in the CDR3. The CDR3 sequence is CASTPDRGWTEAFF. CDR3 sequence (DNA): TGTGCCAGCACCCCCGACAGGGGATGGACTGAAGCTTTCTTT.

The chain carries TRBV4-1 and TRBJ1-2, with D possibly matching TRBD1 (5 bases). The CDR3 extends over 13 amino acids. Per germline, CDR1 MGHRA and CDR2 YSYEKL. V was clipped by 0 bases and J by 7 bases, with 9 bases between them. The CDR3 sequence is CASSQEIGGGYTF. The DNA of the CDR3 is TGCGCCAGCAGCCAAGAAATTGGGGGTGGCTACACCTTC.

With respect to this clonotype: One junction end does not reproduce the germline sequence, and a read error may be involved. The V call is TRBV12-3 or TRBV12-4, the J call TRBJ2-3; D may be TRBD2 (7 bases). This CDR3 has 17 amino acids. In nucleotides, the CDR3 is TGTGCCAACAGTTTGGGCTCCGGGGGGCCGCCCAGGGATACGCAGTATTTT. It encodes CANSLGSGGPPRDTQYF.

The V and J genes are TRBV6-6 and TRBJ2-3; TRBD2 aligns across 13 bases. Germline loops: CDR1 MNHNY, CDR2 SVGAGI (reference sequence). The CDR3 spans 17 residues. The junction had 6 bases not matched to a gene; V was cut back by 6 bases and J by 0 bases. The CDR3 bases are TGTGCCAGCAGGTCACTAGCGGGGGGGACGAGCACAGATACGCAGTATTTT. Protein: CASRSLAGGTSTDTQYF.

This chain uses TRBV2 with TRBJ1-1; TRBD1 aligns across 8 bases. The length of the CDR3 is 14 residues. J was trimmed by 8 bases and V by 8 bases; bases with no gene match: 13. CDR1 and CDR2 (germline): SNHLY, FYNNEI. CDR3 sequence reads: CASAPQGGPVEAFF. In DNA, the CDR3 is TGTGCCAGCGCCCCACAGGGGGGGCCTGTAGAAGCTTTCTTT.

V is TRBV12-3 or TRBV12-4 and J is TRBJ2-2; D is uncertain. Trimming stripped 6 bases from V and 5 bases from J, with 10 bases between. The CDR3 runs 13 residues. This CDR3 is CASSPSPTGELFF. In nucleotides, the CDR3 is TGTGCCAGCAGCCCGTCCCCAACCGGGGAGCTGTTTTTT.

This clonotype was counted a few times. The chain links TRBV20-1 to TRBJ2-4; D may be TRBD1 (6 bases). The last part of the DNA fits TRBJ2-7 better; the J call may be wrong. The CDR3 sequence is 15 residues long. Germline CDR1 is DFQATT and CDR2 is SNEGSKA (reference sequence). The CDR3 nucleotides read TGCAGTGCTAGGGGCCTACAGGGCCGCCGCGGCGAGCAGTACTTC. As protein: CSARGLQGRRGEQYF.

This clonotype was detected ten times or more. J is TRBJ2-1 and V is TRBV12-3 or TRBV12-4; 8 bases line up with TRBD2. This CDR3 is 15 amino acids long. The V gene end was trimmed by 6 bases and the J gene end by 0 bases; junction bases not matched to a gene: 4. CDR3 in amino acids: CASRPGTSSYNEQFF. CDR3 in DNA: TGTGCCAGCAGACCTGGGACTAGCTCCTACAATGAGCAGTTCTTC.

The chain recombines TRBV14 with TRBJ2-5; D is perhaps TRBD1 or TRBD2 (6 bases each). This CDR3 comprises 15 residues. Trimming took off 3 bases at V and 3 bases at J, with 14 bases between the two ends. Germline assignment: CDR1 SGHDN and CDR2 FVKESK. The CDR3, as DNA: TGTGCCAGCAGCCATCGGTCGGGGGCTGAAGAGACCCAGTACTTC. Protein product: CASSHRSGAEETQYF.

This clonotype occurred a few times. This sequence joins TRBV5-4 and TRBJ1-4; TRBD1 might be the D (6 bases). The germline CDR1 and CDR2 sequences are SGHNT and YYREEE (reference sequence). The CDR3 has 16 residues. The V end was cut by 2 bases, the J end by 0 bases, with 11 bases between. The CDR3 coding sequence is TGTGCCAGCAGCTTACAGGGCCCTGCAACTAATGAAAAACTGTTTTTT. Protein product: CASSLQGPATNEKLFF.

This clonotype was recorded once. CDR3 amino acids: CASSPRTSGIGTQYF. The CDR3 region has the DNA TGTGCCAGCTCACCACGGACTAGCGGGATCGGTACGCAGTATTTT. The chain links TRBV18 to TRBJ2-3; 12 nucleotides align to TRBD2. Germline assignment: CDR1 KGHSH and CDR2 LQKENI. The CDR3 length is 15 residues. Trimming cost V 1 base and J 8 bases; bases outside gene matches: 4.

The rearrangement joins TRBV4-3 to TRBJ2-3, with D perhaps TRBD2 (5 bases). V was cut by 4 bases and J by 2 bases, with 13 bases left in between. The CDR3 totals 15 residues. Germline V CDR1 and CDR2: LGHNA, YSLEER. DNA of the CDR3: TGCGCCAGCAGCCCGCGGGTAGCCGACACAGATACGCAGTATTTT. Residues: CASSPRVADTDTQYF.